These 13 T cell receptor beta chains came from one sample sequenced in a study of blood T cell repertoires in COVID-19. Using immunoSEQ multiplex PCR, the repertoire was profiled, and TCRdb retains in-frame clones only, with some absent. The data contain around 360,000 clones, about 90% of them singletons. Input material: PBMCs or T cells enriched from blood (not recorded which). The receptors were sampled from a man aged 40-55 years in a cohort exposed to, infected with or recovered from COVID-19 (not recorded which).

The rearrangement links TRBV5-4 to TRBJ2-3, with D perhaps matching TRBD2 (5 bases). Germline assignment: CDR1 SGHNT and CDR2 YYREEE (reference sequence). The CDR3 loop spans 14 amino acids. The V gene lost 2 bases and the J gene lost 5 bases, with 12 bases spanning the gap. CDR3 sequence reads: CASSFVGVRDTQYF. The CDR3 nucleotides are TGTGCCAGCAGCTTTGTGGGAGTGAGAGATACGCAGTATTTT. The whole variable domain, filled in from reference TRBV5-4 and TRBJ2-3, reads ETGVTQSPTHLIKTRGQQVTLRCSSQSGHNTVSWYQQALGQGPQFIFQYYREEENGRGNFPPRFSGLQFPNYSSELNVNALELDDSALYLCASSFVGVRDTQYFGPGTRLTVL.

This chain links TRBV4-2 with TRBJ2-1, with a tentative D call TRBD2 (7 bases). CDR1 is LGHNA, CDR2 YNFKEQ, per germline. Trimming took off 1 base at V and 3 bases at J, with 19 bases between the two ends. CDR3 length: 18 amino acids. The CDR3 sequence is CASSQGTRGEAGYNEQFF. CDR3 nucleotide sequence: TGTGCCAGCAGCCAAGGGACTAGGGGGGAGGCGGGCTACAATGAGCAGTTCTTC.

The chain employs TRBV2 and TRBJ1-6; 7 nucleotides match TRBD1. V lost 6 bases to trimming and J lost 5 bases; unmatched junction nucleotides: 4. Germline loops: CDR1 SNHLY, CDR2 FYNNEI. The CDR3 length is 14 residues. The CDR3 reads CASRTGQNNSPLHF. In nucleotides, the CDR3 is TGTGCCAGCAGGACGGGACAGAATAATTCACCCCTCCACTTT.

J is TRBJ2-5 and V is TRBV5-1; 14 bases are a match to TRBD2. This CDR3 is built from 19 residues. The ends lost 6 bases at V and 4 bases at J; junction bases unmatched: 17. Per the germline V gene, CDR1 is SGHRS and CDR2 is YFSETQ. CDR3 sequence (DNA): TGCGCCAGCAAACTCTTAGGGACTAGCGGGAGTACTGAAAGAGAGACCCAGTACTTC. This encodes CASKLLGTSGSTERETQYF.

This chain uses TRBV5-4 with TRBJ2-7, with 10 positions matching TRBD2. Unmatched junction bases numbered 7, after V lost 0 bases and J lost 4 bases. Germline CDR1 reads SGHNT; CDR2 reads YYREEE (reference sequence). This CDR3 has 16 amino acids. DNA for the CDR3: TGTGCCAGCAGCTTGGAGGGGGCTAGCGGGAGATACGAGCAGTACTTC. It specifies CASSLEGASGRYEQYF.

The genes are TRBV27 and TRBJ2-1; the match to TRBD1 covers 7 bases. Trimming at V came to 6 bases and at J to 3 bases, leaving 8 bases not matched to a gene. Germline assignment: CDR1 MNHEY and CDR2 SMNVEV (reference sequence). This CDR3 has 15 residues. In DNA, the CDR3 is TGTGCCAGCAGACAGACAGGGTCTGTCTACAATGAGCAGTTCTTC. Translated, it gives CASRQTGSVYNEQFF.

The CDR3 is CASSPPVQGRSTEAFF. The CDR3 bases are TGTGCCAGCTCACCACCCGTGCAGGGGCGCTCCACTGAAGCTTTCTTT. The V gene is TRBV18, the J gene TRBJ1-1; a possible D gene is TRBD1 (6 bases). Trimming stripped 0 bases from V and 4 bases from J, with 15 bases between. This CDR3 comprises 16 residues. Germline V gives CDR1 KGHSH, CDR2 LQKENI.

V usage is TRBV11-2 and J usage is TRBJ1-2; 10 nucleotides agree with TRBD1. Germline trimming cut 1 base from V and 0 bases from J; bases unmatched to any gene: 2. Germline-derived CDR1 and CDR2 are SGHAT and FQNNGV. This CDR3 is 16 amino acids long. For the CDR3, the DNA is TGTGCCAGCAGCTTAGTGGGGACAGGGGCTAACTATGGCTACACCTTC. Amino acid sequence: CASSLVGTGANYGYTF.

V usage is TRBV11-3 and J usage is TRBJ2-3; possibly TRBD1 for D (6 bases). The CDR3 loop spans 18 amino acids. Germline V lookup: CDR1 SGHNT, CDR2 YENEEA. V lost 1 base, J lost 3 bases, and 20 bases lay in between. CDR3 amino acids: CASSLGHYRDRVTDTQYF. The DNA for the CDR3 is TGTGCCAGCAGCTTAGGCCACTACAGGGATCGAGTAACAGATACGCAGTATTTT.

The chain recombines TRBV24-1 with TRBJ2-7; perhaps TRBD2 as D (5 bases). The CDR3 runs 13 residues. Trimming removed 1 base from V and 9 bases from J, with 12 bases in between. CDR1 and CDR2 from the germline V gene are KGHDR and SFDVKD. CDR3 in DNA: TGTGCCACCAGTGATTTTTCGGGAAAAGGGCAGTACTTC. Encoded protein: CATSDFSGKGQYF.

The rearrangement joins TRBV7-6 to TRBJ2-1; unclear D gene. Per the germline V gene, CDR1 is SGHVS and CDR2 is FNYEAQ. The CDR3 totals 15 residues. V dropped 2 bases and J dropped 0 bases, with 8 bases sitting between them. The CDR3 DNA reads as TGTGCCAGCAGCTTACGAGAGGTCTCCTACAATGAGCAGTTCTTC. Its protein product is CASSLREVSYNEQFF.

J is TRBJ2-3 and V is TRBV11-3; 7 bases line up with TRBD2. This CDR3 comprises 14 residues. Germline V CDR1 and CDR2: SGHNT, YENEEA. V trimming: 5 bases; J trimming: 1 base; junction bases outside the gene matches: 3. CDR3 in DNA: TGTGCCAGCAGCCGCCTAGCGGGCACAGATACGCAGTATTTT. This translates into CASSRLAGTDTQYF.

The chain links TRBV5-1 to TRBJ2-7; 13 bases fit TRBD2. Germline CDR1 reads SGHRS; CDR2 reads YFSETQ. With 4 bases clipped from V and 6 bases from J, the junction kept 4 bases outside the gene matches. The CDR3 has 14 amino acids. CDR3 protein: CASSDRLAGGEQYF. The CDR3 region has the DNA TGCGCCAGCAGCGATAGACTAGCGGGAGGCGAGCAGTACTTC.